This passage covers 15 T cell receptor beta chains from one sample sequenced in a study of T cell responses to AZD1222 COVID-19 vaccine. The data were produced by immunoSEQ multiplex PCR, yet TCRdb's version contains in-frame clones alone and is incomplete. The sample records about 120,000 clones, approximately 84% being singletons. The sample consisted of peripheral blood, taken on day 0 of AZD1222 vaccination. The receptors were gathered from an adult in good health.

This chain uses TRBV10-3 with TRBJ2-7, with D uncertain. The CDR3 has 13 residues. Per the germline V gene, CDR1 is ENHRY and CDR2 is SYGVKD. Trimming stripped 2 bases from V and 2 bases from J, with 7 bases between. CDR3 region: CAISEVSTYEQYF. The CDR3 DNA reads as TGTGCCATCAGTGAGGTTAGCACCTACGAGCAGTACTTC.

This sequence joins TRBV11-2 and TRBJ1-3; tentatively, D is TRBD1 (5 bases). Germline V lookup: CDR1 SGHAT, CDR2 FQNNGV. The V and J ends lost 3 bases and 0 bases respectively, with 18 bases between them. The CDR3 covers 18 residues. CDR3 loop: CASSFSDWGPVSGNTIYF. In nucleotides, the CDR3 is TGTGCCAGCAGCTTCTCGGACTGGGGACCGGTCTCTGGAAACACCATATATTTT.

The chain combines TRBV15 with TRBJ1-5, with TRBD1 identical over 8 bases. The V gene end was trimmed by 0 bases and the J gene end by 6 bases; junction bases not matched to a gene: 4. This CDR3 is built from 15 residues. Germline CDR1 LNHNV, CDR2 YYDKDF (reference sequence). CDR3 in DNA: TGTGCCACCAGCAGAGACAGGGGGCAGAGTCAGCCCCAGCATTTT. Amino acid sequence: CATSRDRGQSQPQHF.

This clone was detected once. The CDR3 protein is CASSPLSFGQPQHF. In DNA form, the CDR3 reads TGTGCCAGCAGCCCCCTAAGCTTCGGTCAGCCCCAGCATTTT. The chain joins TRBV9 to TRBJ1-5, with unresolved D. Trimming stripped 4 bases from V and 6 bases from J, with 14 bases between. The CDR3 is 14 residues long. Germline-derived CDR1 and CDR2 are SGDLS and YYNGEE.

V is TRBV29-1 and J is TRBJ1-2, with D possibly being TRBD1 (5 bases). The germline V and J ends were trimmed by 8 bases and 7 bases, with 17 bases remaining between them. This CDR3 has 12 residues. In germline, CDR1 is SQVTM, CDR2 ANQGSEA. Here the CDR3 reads CSTMTARGGYTF. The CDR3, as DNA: TGCAGCACCATGACAGCTCGCGGTGGCTACACCTTC.

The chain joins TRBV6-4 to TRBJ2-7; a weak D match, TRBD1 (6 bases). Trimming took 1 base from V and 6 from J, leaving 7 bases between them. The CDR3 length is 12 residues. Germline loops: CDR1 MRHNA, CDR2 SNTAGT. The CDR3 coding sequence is TGTGCCAGCAGTGACTTAGGGGGCGAGCAGTACTTC. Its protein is CASSDLGGEQYF.

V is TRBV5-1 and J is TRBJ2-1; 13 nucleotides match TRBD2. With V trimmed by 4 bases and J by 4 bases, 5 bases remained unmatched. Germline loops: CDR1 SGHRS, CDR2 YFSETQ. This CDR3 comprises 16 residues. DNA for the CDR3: TGCGCCAGCAGCACTGGGACTAGCGGGAAGTACAATGAGCAGTTCTTC. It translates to CASSTGTSGKYNEQFF.

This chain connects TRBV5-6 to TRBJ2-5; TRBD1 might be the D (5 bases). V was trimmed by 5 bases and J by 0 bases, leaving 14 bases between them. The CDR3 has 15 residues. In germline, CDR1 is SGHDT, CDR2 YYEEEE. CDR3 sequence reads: CASRVQGLYQETQYF. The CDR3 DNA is TGTGCCAGCAGGGTGCAGGGCCTCTACCAAGAGACCCAGTACTTC.

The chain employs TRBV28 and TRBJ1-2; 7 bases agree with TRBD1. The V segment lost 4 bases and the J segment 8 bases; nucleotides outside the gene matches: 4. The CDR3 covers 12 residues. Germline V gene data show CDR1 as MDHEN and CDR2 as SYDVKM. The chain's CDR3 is CASSSTGSGYTF. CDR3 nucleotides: TGTGCCAGCAGTTCGACAGGGAGCGGCTACACCTTC.

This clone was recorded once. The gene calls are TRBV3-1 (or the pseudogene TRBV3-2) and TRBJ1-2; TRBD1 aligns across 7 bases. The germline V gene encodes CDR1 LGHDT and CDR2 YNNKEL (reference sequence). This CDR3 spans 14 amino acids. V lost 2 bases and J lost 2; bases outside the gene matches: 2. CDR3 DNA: TGTGCCAGCAGCCAAACGACAGGGAACTATGGCTACACCTTC. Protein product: CASSQTTGNYGYTF.

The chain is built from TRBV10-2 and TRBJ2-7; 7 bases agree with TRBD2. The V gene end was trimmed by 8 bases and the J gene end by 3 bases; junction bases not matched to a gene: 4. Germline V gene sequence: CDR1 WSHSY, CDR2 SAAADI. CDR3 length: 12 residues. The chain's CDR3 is CASGGGYYEQYF. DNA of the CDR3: TGCGCCAGCGGGGGGGGATACTACGAGCAGTACTTC.

CDR3 residues: CASSELRGGSPLHF. CDR3 DNA sequence: TGTGCCAGCAGTGAACTCAGGGGGGGTTCACCCCTCCACTTT. The chain couples TRBV6-4 to TRBJ1-6, with 7 bases fitting TRBD1. This CDR3 spans 14 amino acids. Germline V gene sequence: CDR1 MRHNA, CDR2 SNTAGT. V shed 3 bases, J shed 9 bases, and the junction held 5 bases outside the gene matches.

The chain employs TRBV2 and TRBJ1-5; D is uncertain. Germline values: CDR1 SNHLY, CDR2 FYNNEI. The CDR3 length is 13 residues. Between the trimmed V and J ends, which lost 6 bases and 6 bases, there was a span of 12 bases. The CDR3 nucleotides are TGTGCCAGCAGGGTAGGGCCAGGTCAGCCCCAGCATTTT. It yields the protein CASRVGPGQPQHF.

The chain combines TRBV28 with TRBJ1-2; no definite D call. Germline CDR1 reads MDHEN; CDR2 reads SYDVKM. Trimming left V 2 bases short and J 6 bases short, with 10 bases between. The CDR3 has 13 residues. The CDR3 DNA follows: TGTGCCAGCAGTTTAGGGCAGTTGGATGGCTACACCTTC. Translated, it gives CASSLGQLDGYTF.

CDR3 nucleotides: TGCGCCAGCAGCCAGGCCCTAGGGACTAGCGGGCTTCAAGAGACCCAGTACTTC. Translation gives CASSQALGTSGLQETQYF. V and J are TRBV4-3 and TRBJ2-5; 12 positions match TRBD2. This CDR3 contains 18 residues. Germline trimming cut 3 bases from V and 2 bases from J; bases unmatched to any gene: 10. The germline V gene has CDR1 LGHNA and CDR2 YSLEER.